This T cell receptor beta chain stems from a study of cytomegalovirus exposure and HLA in healthy donors. Study-wide points: Apart from CMV serostatus, no immune exposure information was available.

Primers for the PCR totalled 60 Vbeta and 13 Jbeta. Clones were read by immunoSEQ multiplex PCR, and TCRdb kept only the in-frame ones, dropping some. Of 150,000 to 200,000 clones in the sample, almost 85% were seen once. Trimming took 6 bases from V and 1 from J, leaving 12 bases between them. This CDR3 region has 14 residues. Germline CDR1 is MNHEY and CDR2 is SVGAGI. Worth noting for this clone: Its antigen is still unknown.

The receptor comes from a boy aged 10-17 years in good health and CMV-seronegative. The sample consisted of PBMCs. The gene calls are TRBV6-5 and TRBJ2-5, with D possibly TRBD2 on 6 matching bases. CDR3 residues: CASSTRDSQETQYF. In DNA form, the CDR3 reads TGTGCCAGCAGCACCCGGGACTCCCAAGAGACCCAGTACTTC.